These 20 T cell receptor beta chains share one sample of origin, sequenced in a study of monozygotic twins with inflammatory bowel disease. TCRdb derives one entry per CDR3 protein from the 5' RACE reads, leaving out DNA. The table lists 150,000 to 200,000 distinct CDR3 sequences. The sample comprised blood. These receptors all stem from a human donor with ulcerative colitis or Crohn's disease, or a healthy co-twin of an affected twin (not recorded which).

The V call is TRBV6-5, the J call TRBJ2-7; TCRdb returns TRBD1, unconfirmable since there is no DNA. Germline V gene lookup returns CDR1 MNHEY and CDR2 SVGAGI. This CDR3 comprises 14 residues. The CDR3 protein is CASSLQGNIYEQNF.

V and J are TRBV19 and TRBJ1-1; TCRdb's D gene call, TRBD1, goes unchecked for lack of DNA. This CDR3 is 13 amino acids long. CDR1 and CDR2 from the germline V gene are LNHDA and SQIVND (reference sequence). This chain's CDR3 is CASSATPSTEAFF.

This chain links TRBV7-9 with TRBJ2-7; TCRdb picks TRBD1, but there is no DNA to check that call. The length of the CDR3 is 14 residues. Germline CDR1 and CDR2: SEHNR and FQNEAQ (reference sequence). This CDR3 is CASSSGQGNYEQYF.

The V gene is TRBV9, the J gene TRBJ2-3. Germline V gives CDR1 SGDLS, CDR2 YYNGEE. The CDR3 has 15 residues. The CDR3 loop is CASSVGGSSTDTQYF. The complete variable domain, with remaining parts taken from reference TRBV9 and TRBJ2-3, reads DSGVTQTPKHLITATGQRVTLRCSPRSGDLSVYWYQQSLDQGLQFLIQYYNGEERAKGNILERFSAQQFPDLHSELNLSSLELGDSALYFCASSVGGSSTDTQYFGPGTRLTVL.

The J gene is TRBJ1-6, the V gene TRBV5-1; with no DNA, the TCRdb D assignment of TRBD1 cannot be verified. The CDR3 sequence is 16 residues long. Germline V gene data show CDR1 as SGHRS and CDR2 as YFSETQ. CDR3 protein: CASSLVGQGDNSPLHF.

The CDR3 protein is CASTQGSSPRNTEAFF. This rearrangement joins TRBV4-2 to TRBJ1-1; the TCRdb D gene call, TRBD1, has no DNA to confirm it. The CDR3 spans 16 residues. In germline, CDR1 is LGHNA, CDR2 YNFKEQ.

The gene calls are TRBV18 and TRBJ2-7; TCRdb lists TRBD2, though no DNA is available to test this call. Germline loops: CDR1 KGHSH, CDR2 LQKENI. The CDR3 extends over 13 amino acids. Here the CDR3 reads CASSPLGEYEQYF.

CDR3 loop: CASSPPGNYGYTF. The rearrangement links TRBV7-8 to TRBJ1-2; with no DNA, the TCRdb D assignment of TRBD1 cannot be verified. CDR1 is SGHVS, CDR2 FQNEAQ, per germline. CDR3 size: 13 residues.

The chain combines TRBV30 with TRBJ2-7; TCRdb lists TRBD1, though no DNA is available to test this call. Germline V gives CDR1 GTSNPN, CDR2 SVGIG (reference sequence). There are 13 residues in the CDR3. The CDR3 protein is CAWTLTQGLPSYF.

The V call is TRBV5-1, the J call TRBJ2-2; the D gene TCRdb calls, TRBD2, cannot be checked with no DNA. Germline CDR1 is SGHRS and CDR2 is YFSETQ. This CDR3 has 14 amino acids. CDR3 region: CASSLWELTGELFF.

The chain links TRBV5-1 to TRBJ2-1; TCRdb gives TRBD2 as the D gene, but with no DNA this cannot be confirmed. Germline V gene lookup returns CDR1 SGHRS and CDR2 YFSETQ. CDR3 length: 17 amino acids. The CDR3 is CASNPRTSGSSYNEQFF.

This CDR3 is CASSLYGQYNEQFF. The genes are TRBV7-2 and TRBJ2-1; the D call of TRBD1 rests on TCRdb alone, since no DNA is present to check it. The germline V gene encodes CDR1 SGHTA and CDR2 FQGNSA. The CDR3 sequence is 14 residues long.

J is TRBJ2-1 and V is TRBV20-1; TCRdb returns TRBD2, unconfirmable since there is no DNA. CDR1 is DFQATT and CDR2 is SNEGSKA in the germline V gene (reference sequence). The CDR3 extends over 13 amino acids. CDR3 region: CPGKGLAPGGQFF.

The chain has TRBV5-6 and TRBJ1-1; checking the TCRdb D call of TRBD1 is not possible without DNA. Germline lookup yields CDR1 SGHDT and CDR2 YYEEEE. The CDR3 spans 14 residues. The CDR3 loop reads CTSSLARGRIEAFF. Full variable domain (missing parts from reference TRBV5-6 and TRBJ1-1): DAGVTQSPTHLIKTRGQQVTLRCSPKSGHDTVSWYQQALGQGPQFIFQYYEEEERQRGNFPDRFSGHQFPNYSSELNVNALLLGDSALYLCTSSLARGRIEAFFGQGTRLTVV.

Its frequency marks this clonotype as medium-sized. The CDR3 loop reads CASSPTGVITEAFF. The rearrangement uses TRBV12-3 or TRBV12-4 and TRBJ1-1; absent DNA, TCRdb's TRBD1 call cannot be checked. The CDR3 totals 14 residues.

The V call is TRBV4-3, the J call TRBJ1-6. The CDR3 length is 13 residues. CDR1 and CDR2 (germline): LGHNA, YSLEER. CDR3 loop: CASSSQPQSPLHF.

CDR3 sequence: CASRLDRVAAEQYF. The genes are TRBV12-3 or TRBV12-4 and TRBJ2-7; TCRdb calls TRBD1, which cannot be checked without DNA. This CDR3 spans 14 amino acids.

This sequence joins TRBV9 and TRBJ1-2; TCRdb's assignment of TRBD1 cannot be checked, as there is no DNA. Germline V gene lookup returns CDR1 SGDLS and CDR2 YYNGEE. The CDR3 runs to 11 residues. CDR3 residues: CASSVPGTPTF.

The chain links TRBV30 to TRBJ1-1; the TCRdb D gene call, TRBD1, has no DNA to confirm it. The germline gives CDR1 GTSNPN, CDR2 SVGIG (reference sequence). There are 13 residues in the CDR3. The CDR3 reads CAWSYGGSAEAFF. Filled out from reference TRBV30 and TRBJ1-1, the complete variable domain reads SQTIHQWPATLVQPVGSPLSLECTVEGTSNPNLYWYRQAAGRGLQLLFYSVGIGQISSEVPQNLSASRPQDRQFILSSKKLLLSDSGFYLCAWSYGGSAEAFFGQGTRLTVV.

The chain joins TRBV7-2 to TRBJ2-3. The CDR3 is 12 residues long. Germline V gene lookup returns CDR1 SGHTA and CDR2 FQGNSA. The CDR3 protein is CASSLEWGTQYF.